Each of the 9 T cell receptor beta chains below was sequenced from the same sample in a study of T cell responses to AZD1222 COVID-19 vaccine. Sequencing was performed with immunoSEQ multiplex PCR; in TCRdb, only in-frame clones are kept and a portion is missing. The repertoire holds more than 60,000 clones, with roughly 84% as singletons. The sequenced sample was peripheral blood, obtained on day 0 of AZD1222 vaccination. These receptor sequences come from an adult in good health.

The rearrangement links TRBV24-1 to TRBJ1-2; 8 positions match TRBD1. The CDR3 contains 16 residues. V was clipped by 3 bases and J by 5 bases; unmatched bases: 10. The germline gives CDR1 KGHDR, CDR2 SFDVKD. The CDR3, as DNA: TGTGCCACCAGTGATGGGAGAGGCAGGGGGCGATATGGCTACACCTTC. Amino acids: CATSDGRGRGRYGYTF.

The chain couples TRBV28 to TRBJ1-2; 9 nucleotides agree with TRBD1. The CDR3 extends over 16 amino acids. V trimming: 4 bases; J trimming: 3 bases; junction bases outside the gene matches: 9. In germline, CDR1 is MDHEN, CDR2 SYDVKM. The CDR3 DNA reads TGTGCCAGCAGTTCAGGGACAGGGCCCATGGACTATGGCTACACCTTC. Protein sequence: CASSSGTGPMDYGYTF.

This chain links TRBV7-2 with TRBJ2-2; D possibly corresponds to TRBD2 (5 bases). Trimming took 4 bases from V and 3 from J, leaving 15 bases between them. CDR3 size: 16 residues. CDR1 is SGHTA, CDR2 FQGNSA, per germline. CDR3 in amino acids: CASSSRRESHTGELFF. CDR3 DNA: TGTGCCAGCAGCTCGAGACGGGAATCCCACACCGGGGAGCTGTTTTTT.

This chain links TRBV3-1 (or the pseudogene TRBV3-2) with TRBJ1-1; 8 bases align to TRBD1. The CDR3 loop spans 14 amino acids. Germline V gene lookup returns CDR1 LGHDT and CDR2 YNNKEL (reference sequence). J gave up 7 bases and V 6 bases, and 10 bases lay outside the gene matches. The CDR3 spells CASRPTGGGGEAFF. The DNA of the CDR3 is TGTGCCAGCAGGCCTACAGGGGGAGGGGGTGAAGCTTTCTTT.

The rearrangement links TRBV10-3 to TRBJ2-7; TRBD1 might be the D (5 bases). CDR1 is ENHRY and CDR2 is SYGVKD in the germline V gene. V was cut by 7 bases and J by 1 base, with 11 bases left in between. This CDR3 is 13 amino acids long. The CDR3 nucleotides are TGTGCCATCACCCAGGGCGAGTCCTACGAGCAGTACTTC. It is translated as CAITQGESYEQYF.

The chain uses TRBV6-5 and TRBJ1-1; perhaps TRBD1 as D (5 bases). The germline V gene has CDR1 MNHEY and CDR2 SVGAGI. Trimming cost V 0 bases and J 0 bases, with 11 bases left between them. CDR3 size: 16 residues. The CDR3 bases are TGTGCCAGCAGTTACTCGTGGGACCCTATGAACACTGAAGCTTTCTTT. This codes for CASSYSWDPMNTEAFF.

The chain has TRBV7-6 and TRBJ2-7, with D perhaps TRBD1 (6 bases). Trimming cost V 3 bases and J 7 bases, with 22 bases left between them. In germline, CDR1 is SGHVS, CDR2 FNYEAQ. The CDR3 consists of 16 residues. The CDR3 DNA follows: TGTGCCAGCAGCTTCAATCGGGGACACGCCGACGGGGAGCAGTACTTC. It is translated as CASSFNRGHADGEQYF.

The chain couples TRBV4-1 to TRBJ2-7; D is unresolved. V was clipped by 0 bases and J by 3 bases, with 9 bases between them. Germline CDR1 is MGHRA and CDR2 is YSYEKL. The CDR3 has 14 residues. CDR3 residues: CASSQEQSIYEQYF. CDR3 sequence (DNA): TGCGCCAGCAGCCAAGAGCAGTCTATCTACGAGCAGTACTTC.

The CDR3 DNA reads as TGTGCCAGTAGTATTCGACAGGGCGTTCGGTTGTATGGCAATCAGCCCCAGCATTTT. Translation gives CASSIRQGVRLYGNQPQHF. V usage is TRBV19 and J usage is TRBJ1-5; TRBD1 aligns across 7 bases. CDR3 length equals 19 residues. The V gene's germline CDR1 is LNHDA and CDR2 SQIVND (reference sequence). With V trimmed by 3 bases and J by 2 bases, 16 bases remained unmatched.